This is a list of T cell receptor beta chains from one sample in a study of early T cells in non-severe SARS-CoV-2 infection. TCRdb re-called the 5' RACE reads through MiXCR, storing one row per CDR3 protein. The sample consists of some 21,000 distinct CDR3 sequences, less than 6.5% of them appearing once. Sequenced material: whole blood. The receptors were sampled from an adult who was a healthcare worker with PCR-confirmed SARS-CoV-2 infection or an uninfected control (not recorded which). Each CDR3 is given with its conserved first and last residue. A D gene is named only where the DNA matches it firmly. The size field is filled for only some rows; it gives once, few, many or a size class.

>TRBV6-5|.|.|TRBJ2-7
TGTGCCAGCAGGGACTTTTCGACGGGATCCTACGAGCAGTACTTC
CASRDFSTGSYEQYF
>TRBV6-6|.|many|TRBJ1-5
TGTGCCAGCAGTCCGATGTTGGATCAGCCCCAGCATTTT
CASSPMLDQPQHF
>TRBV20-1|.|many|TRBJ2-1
TGCAGTGCTCGCTTACGAGGCCCAGGCCCCTACAATGAGCAGTTCTTC
CSARLRGPGPYNEQFF
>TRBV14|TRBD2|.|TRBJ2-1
TGTGCCAGCAGCCAAGATCGGGGGGGTAGGCAGTTCTTC
CASSQDRGGRQFF
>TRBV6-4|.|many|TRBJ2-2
TGTGCCAGCAGTGACTCCGGGACTAACACCGGGGAGCTGTTTTTT
CASSDSGTNTGELFF
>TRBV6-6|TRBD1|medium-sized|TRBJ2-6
TGTGCCAGCAGTTTGCCTGGACAGGGATTTTATGACTCTGGGGCCAACGTCCTGACTTTC
CASSLPGQGFYDSGANVLTF
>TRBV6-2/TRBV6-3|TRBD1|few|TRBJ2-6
TGTGCCAGCAGTCCCTGGACAGGGTTAAGCTCTGGGGCCAACGTCCTGACTTTC
CASSPWTGLSSGANVLTF
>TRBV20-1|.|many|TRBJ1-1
TGCAGTGCTCCCCGACAGGTCAGAGACACTGAAGCTTTCTTT
CSAPRQVRDTEAFF
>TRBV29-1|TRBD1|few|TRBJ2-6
TGCAGCGCGACAGGGAGTAATCGGAATTCTGGGGCCAACGTCCTGACTTTC
CSATGSNRNSGANVLTF
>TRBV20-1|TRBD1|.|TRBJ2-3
TGCAGTGCTAGAGAGCCCAGGGGGTCAGATACGCAGTATTTT
CSAREPRGSDTQYF
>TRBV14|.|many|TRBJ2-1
TGTGCCAGCAGCAAACAGGGTAATGAGCAGTTCTTC
CASSKQGNEQFF
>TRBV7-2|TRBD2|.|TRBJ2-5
TGTGCCAGCAGCCGAGGGAGGGAAGAGACCCAGTACTTC
CASSRGREETQYF
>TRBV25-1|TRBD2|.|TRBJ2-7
TGTGCCAGCAGGGGACTAGCGTATTACGAGCAGTACTTC
CASRGLAYYEQYF
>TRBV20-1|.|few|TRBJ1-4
TGCAGTGCTAGAGCTCCCAGGGGAGGCCGGGAAAAACTGTTTTTT
CSARAPRGGREKLFF
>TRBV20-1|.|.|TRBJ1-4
TGCAGTGCTAGTTTGTCCAACCGCGGTGAAAAACTGTTTTTT
CSASLSNRGEKLFF
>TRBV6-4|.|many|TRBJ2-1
TGTGCCAGCAGTGACCGCAGGGGGGGTGAGCAGTTCTTC
CASSDRRGGEQFF
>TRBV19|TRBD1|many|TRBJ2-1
TGTGCCAGTAGTCCCTCGGACAGGCTCTATGAGCAGTTCTTC
CASSPSDRLYEQFF
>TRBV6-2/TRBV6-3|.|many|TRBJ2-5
TGTGCCAGCAGTACGCTTCGACAGGAATCCGAGACCCAGTACTTC
CASSTLRQESETQYF
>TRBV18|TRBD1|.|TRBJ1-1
TGTGCCAGCCAACAGGGGCCAGGGAACACTGAAGCTTTCTTT
CASQQGPGNTEAFF
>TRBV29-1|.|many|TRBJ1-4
TGCAGCGTTGAAGCCGGAGGGGGAAAACTGTTTTTT
CSVEAGGGKLFF
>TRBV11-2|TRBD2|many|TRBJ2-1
TGTGCCAGCAGCTTAGTCGCTAGCGGGAGGAATGAGCAGTTCTTC
CASSLVASGRNEQFF
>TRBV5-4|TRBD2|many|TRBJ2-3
TGTGCCAGCAGCCCTACCCTAGCGGGAGCGAGCACAGATACGCAGTATTTT
CASSPTLAGASTDTQYF
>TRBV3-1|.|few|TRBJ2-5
TGTGCCAGCAGCCGCAGATGGGGGACCCAAGAGACCCAGTACTTC
CASSRRWGTQETQYF
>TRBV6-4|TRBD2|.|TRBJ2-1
TGTGCCAGCAGTGACTCCGCGTCTAGCGGTGATGAGCAGTTCTTC
CASSDSASSGDEQFF
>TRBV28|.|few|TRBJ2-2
TGTGCCAGCAGTTTATGGCTAGCGAACACCGGGGAGCTGTTTTTT
CASSLWLANTGELFF
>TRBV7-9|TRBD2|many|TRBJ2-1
TGTGCCAGCAGCCACCGGACTAGCGGGAGTAGCTACAATGAGCAGTTCTTC
CASSHRTSGSSYNEQFF
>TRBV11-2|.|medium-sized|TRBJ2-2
TGTGCCAGCAGCTTTTTCCAGGGGGGTCTTGTCGGGGAGCTGTTTTTT
CASSFFQGGLVGELFF
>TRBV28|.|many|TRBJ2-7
TGTGCCAGCAGTTTGGGTACAGGGCCCTACGAGCAGTACTTC
CASSLGTGPYEQYF
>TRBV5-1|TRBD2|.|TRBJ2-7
TGCGCCAGCAGCTTGACGGGAGGGCCGGGAGCCATGAGGTACGAGCAGTACTTC
CASSLTGGPGAMRYEQYF
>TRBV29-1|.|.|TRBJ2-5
TGCAGCGTTGGGGGTAGTGTAGAGACCCAGTACTTC
CSVGGSVETQYF
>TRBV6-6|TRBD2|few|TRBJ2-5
TGTGCCAGCAGTAGACTAGCGGGGGAGACCCAGTACTTC
CASSRLAGETQYF